The 24 T cell receptor beta chains reported below all come from one sample, sequenced in a study of blood T cell repertoires in COVID-19 (TCRdb year 2020). The method was the immunoSEQ multiplex PCR assay. TCRdb limited this immuneACCESS table to in-frame rearrangements with V and J called. A share of clones is missing; checked studies link under half to unresolved V genes, and the rest is unexplained. Here the sample has 45,000 to 65,000 clones; 90% to 95% occur a single time. The ten largest account for nearly 10% of the sample. Sequencing input: peripheral blood. The source of these receptors is a woman older than 75 with acute or convalescent COVID-19.

The rearrangement links TRBV12-5 to TRBJ2-5; 11 bases map to TRBD2. From germline, CDR1 is LGHNT and CDR2 FRNRAP. J gave up 5 bases and V 0 bases, and 8 bases lay outside the gene matches. This CDR3 comprises 17 residues. CDR3 region: CASGLVSLAGGSETQYF. CDR3 sequence (DNA): TGTGCTAGTGGTTTGGTAAGCCTAGCGGGAGGTTCGGAGACCCAGTACTTC.

The rearrangement links TRBV25-1 to TRBJ1-2, with D uncertain. With 2 bases removed from V and 3 bases from J, the gap between germline ends came to 7 bases. The CDR3 contains 13 residues. The V gene's germline CDR1 is MGHDK and CDR2 SYGVNS. DNA of the CDR3: TGTGCCAGCAGTGAAACCAGGTACTATGGCTACACCTTC. Protein: CASSETRYYGYTF.

The V call is TRBV18, the J call TRBJ1-3; D is ambiguous. Trimming removed 3 bases at V and 4 bases at J, with 13 bases between. The CDR3 consists of 15 residues. Germline assignment: CDR1 KGHSH and CDR2 LQKENI. The CDR3 sequence: CASSPPGGSGNTIYF. The CDR3 DNA reads TGTGCCAGCTCACCCCCCGGCGGGTCGGGAAACACCATATATTTT.

The rearrangement uses TRBV4-1 and TRBJ2-3, with TRBD1 matching over 7 bases. J was trimmed by 4 bases and V by 3 bases; bases with no gene match: 7. Germline assignment: CDR1 MGHRA and CDR2 YSYEKL. The CDR3 has 15 residues. The CDR3 protein is CASSHQNRGPDTQYF. The CDR3 region has the DNA TGCGCCAGCAGCCATCAGAACAGGGGCCCAGATACGCAGTATTTT.

This clone was counted a single time. The V gene is TRBV6-5, the J gene TRBJ1-6; possibly TRBD1 for D (6 bases). The CDR3 loop spans 14 amino acids. CDR1 and CDR2 from the germline V gene are MNHEY and SVGAGI. The V gene lost 7 bases and the J gene lost 9 bases, with 16 bases spanning the gap. CDR3 in DNA: TGTGCCAGCACCCAAGGGGGGGTTCGTTCACCCCTCCACTTT. Translated, it gives CASTQGGVRSPLHF.

The chain carries TRBV19 and TRBJ1-3; D gene unclear. CDR1 LNHDA and CDR2 SQIVND come from the germline V gene (reference sequence). The CDR3 contains 15 residues. The V end lost 7 bases, the J end lost 4 bases, and 17 bases lay between the germline ends. CDR3 nucleotide sequence: TGTGCCAGTATAGGGCCCCGGGGTCGAGGAAACACCATATATTTT. As protein: CASIGPRGRGNTIYF.

The V gene is TRBV7-2, the J gene TRBJ2-2; possible D gene TRBD2, 6 bases. The V gene lost 0 bases and the J gene lost 6 bases, with 8 bases spanning the gap. The CDR3 contains 14 residues. Germline CDR1 SGHTA, CDR2 FQGNSA. CDR3 region: CASSLAQRAGELFF. CDR3 DNA: TGTGCCAGCAGCTTAGCACAGCGGGCCGGGGAGCTGTTTTTT.

The chain has TRBV25-1 and TRBJ1-1; no definite D call. The CDR3 has 11 residues. Trimming took 4 bases from V and 8 from J, leaving 8 bases between them. CDR1 and CDR2 (germline): MGHDK, SYGVNS. The CDR3 loop is CASSGGTEAFF. The CDR3 nucleotides are TGTGCCAGCAGTGGAGGAACCGAAGCTTTCTTT.

The rearrangement joins TRBV3-1 (or the pseudogene TRBV3-2) to TRBJ1-3; the match to TRBD1 covers 9 bases. From germline, CDR1 is LGHDT and CDR2 YNNKEL (reference sequence). Trimming cost V 2 bases and J 4 bases; bases outside gene matches: 12. The CDR3 covers 18 residues. The CDR3 sequence: CASSQYRDRAVWGNTIYF. The CDR3 nucleotides read TGTGCCAGCAGCCAATACCGGGACAGGGCGGTTTGGGGAAACACCATATATTTT.

V and J are TRBV5-5 and TRBJ1-2, with D unresolved. The CDR3 contains 13 residues. In germline, CDR1 is SGHKS, CDR2 YYEKEE (reference sequence). V lost 1 base and J lost 2, with 6 bases in between. CDR3 sequence: CASSLWQNYGYTF. The CDR3 DNA sequence: TGTGCCAGCAGCTTGTGGCAGAACTATGGCTACACCTTC.

This rearrangement joins TRBV5-5 to TRBJ2-7; D possibly corresponds to TRBD2 (6 bases). Germline-derived CDR1 and CDR2 are SGHKS and YYEKEE (reference sequence). The CDR3 is 15 residues long. V gave up 0 bases and J gave up 9 bases, with 19 bases separating them. CDR3 in amino acids: CASSLEGLSLGGQYF. CDR3 DNA sequence: TGTGCCAGCAGCTTGGAAGGGTTATCCCTCGGGGGGCAGTACTTC.

The rearrangement links TRBV3-1 (or the pseudogene TRBV3-2) to TRBJ1-2, with D possibly TRBD1 on 5 matching bases. Trimming removed 0 bases at V and 9 bases at J, with 14 bases between. This CDR3 contains 14 residues. Germline V lookup: CDR1 LGHDT, CDR2 YNNKEL (reference sequence). CDR3 in DNA: TGTGCCAGCAGCCAAGAATTGGGGCGTGGGAGCTACACCTTC. It codes for CASSQELGRGSYTF.

J is TRBJ1-5 and V is TRBV10-1; a possible D gene is TRBD1 (5 bases). Germline V CDR1 and CDR2: WNHNN, SYGVQD (reference sequence). V lost 4 bases and J lost 2, with 18 bases in between. This CDR3 is 17 amino acids long. CDR3 coding DNA: TGCGCCAGCAGTGGGAGCCCCAGGGCAGGGCGCAATCAGCCCCAGCATTTT. It is translated as CASSGSPRAGRNQPQHF.

This clone was seen a few times. V and J are TRBV7-2 and TRBJ1-4, with D perhaps TRBD1 (6 bases). V was trimmed by 7 bases and J by 8 bases, leaving 14 bases between them. Germline V gene data show CDR1 as SGHTA and CDR2 as FQGNSA. This CDR3 spans 13 amino acids. CDR3 in DNA: TGTGCCAGCACGACCAACCAGGGGGAAAAACTGTTTTTT. It encodes CASTTNQGEKLFF.

V and J are TRBV7-2 and TRBJ2-7; 8 bases match TRBD2. The CDR3 loop spans 15 amino acids. Germline-derived CDR1 and CDR2 are SGHTA and FQGNSA. J was trimmed by 2 bases and V by 3 bases; bases with no gene match: 6. CDR3 residues: CASSFSGRGTYEQYF. The CDR3 DNA follows: TGTGCCAGCAGCTTCAGCGGGAGAGGGACCTACGAGCAGTACTTC. Full variable domain (remainder filled in from reference TRBV7-2 and TRBJ2-7): GAGVSQSPSNKVTEKGKDVELRCDPISGHTALYWYRQSLGQGLEFLIYFQGNSAPDKSGLPSDRFSAERTGGSVSTLTIQRTQQEDSAVYLCASSFSGRGTYEQYFGPGTRLTVT.

A remark on this clone: The same CDR3 arises from other DNA sequences in this sample as well. V usage is TRBV6-5 and J usage is TRBJ2-7, with D possibly TRBD2 on 5 matching bases. With 5 bases removed from V and 3 bases from J, the gap between germline ends came to 14 bases. Germline lookup yields CDR1 MNHEY and CDR2 SVGAGI. CDR3 length: 14 amino acids. Here the CDR3 DNA reads TGTGCCAGCAGTCACAAAGGACTTTACTACGAGCAGTACTTC. Translation gives CASSHKGLYYEQYF.

CDR3: CASTYREWYQETQYF. CDR3 nucleotides: TGTGCCAGCACATACAGGGAATGGTACCAAGAGACCCAGTACTTC. This chain links TRBV28 with TRBJ2-5, with a tentative D call TRBD1 (6 bases). Germline CDR1 MDHEN, CDR2 SYDVKM. Deletions cut 7 bases from V and 0 bases from J, with 15 bases between. CDR3 length: 15 amino acids.

In this sample, this clone turned up a few times. The chain recombines TRBV6-6 with TRBJ1-2; TRBD1 agrees at 7 bases. The germline gives CDR1 MNHNY, CDR2 SVGAGI (reference sequence). This CDR3 spans 14 amino acids. The ends lost 4 bases at V and 4 bases at J; junction bases unmatched: 6. The CDR3: CASSLPTGVYGYTF. The CDR3 DNA is TGTGCCAGCAGTTTACCCACAGGGGTCTATGGCTACACCTTC.

The V call is TRBV18, the J call TRBJ2-7, with TRBD1 matching 10 bases. Germline V CDR1 and CDR2: KGHSH, LQKENI. Germline trimming cut 2 bases from V and 6 bases from J; bases unmatched to any gene: 4. CDR3 size: 14 residues. CDR3 residues: CASSPTGTGAEQYF. The CDR3 DNA is TGTGCCAGCTCACCAACCGGGACAGGGGCCGAGCAGTACTTC.

The V call is TRBV4-3, the J call TRBJ2-1; 9 bases align to TRBD1. From germline, CDR1 is LGHNA and CDR2 YSLEER. This CDR3 is built from 15 residues. The ends lost 0 bases at V and 11 bases at J; junction bases unmatched: 8. The CDR3 loop reads CASSQDRWDRAQQFF. For the CDR3, the DNA is TGCGCCAGCAGCCAAGATCGGTGGGACAGGGCCCAGCAGTTCTTC.

The chain couples TRBV6-2 or TRBV6-3 to TRBJ1-5; 10 bases are shared with TRBD1. With V trimmed by 3 bases and J by 6 bases, 8 bases remained unmatched. The length of the CDR3 is 16 residues. Germline loops: CDR1 MNHEY, CDR2 SVGEGT. The CDR3 protein is CASSYSLRQGAQPQHF. CDR3 bases: TGTGCCAGCAGTTATTCCCTTCGACAGGGGGCTCAGCCCCAGCATTTT.

V usage is TRBV18 and J usage is TRBJ2-7; TRBD1 matches 9 bases. The CDR3 covers 15 residues. Germline V gene data show CDR1 as KGHSH and CDR2 as LQKENI. V lost 3 bases to trimming and J lost 3 bases; unmatched junction nucleotides: 6. The CDR3 protein is CASSPGQGGSYEQYF. As DNA, the CDR3 is TGTGCCAGCTCACCGGGACAGGGTGGAAGCTACGAGCAGTACTTC.

This chain connects TRBV2 to TRBJ1-3; D unresolved. Trimming removed 8 bases from V and 0 bases from J, with 11 bases in between. The CDR3 spans 14 residues. CDR1 SNHLY and CDR2 FYNNEI come from the germline V gene. DNA of the CDR3: TGTGCCAGCGGAGAAGAGAGCTCTGGAAACACCATATATTTT. Residues: CASGEESSGNTIYF.

This CDR3 is CASSYSATSSEQYF. The CDR3 coding sequence is TGTGCCAGCAGTTACTCAGCGACTTCTAGCGAGCAGTACTTC. V gene TRBV6-5 combines with J gene TRBJ2-7; no clear D gene. This CDR3 region has 14 residues. Trimming pared 0 bases from V and 6 bases from J, leaving 12 bases between. Looked up from germline, CDR1 is MNHEY and CDR2 is SVGAGI.